The 22 T cell receptor beta chains below were found in one sample sequenced in a study of identical twins. TCRdb reprocessed the 5' RACE reads with MiXCR, giving one entry per CDR3 protein. The sample holds some 710,000 distinct CDR3 sequences; 6.1% are singletons and the top ten take roughly 1.6%. The sequenced sample was naive T cells sorted from blood. These receptors came from a man aged 18-30 years in good health.

Only a few counts were recorded for this clonotype. This rearrangement joins TRBV20-1 to TRBJ2-7; D ambiguous. V was trimmed by 4 bases and J by 2 bases, leaving 12 bases between them. The V gene's germline CDR1 is DFQATT and CDR2 SNEGSKA (reference sequence). The CDR3 consists of 13 residues. CDR3 in DNA: TGCAGTGCTACATCCGGGCCCCCCTACGAGCAGTACGTC. Protein product: CSATSGPPYEQYV.

Only a few counts were recorded for this clonotype. This rearrangement joins TRBV3-1 to TRBJ2-7; either TRBD1 or TRBD2 may fit D (5 bases each). Trimming pared 1 base from V and 3 bases from J, leaving 16 bases between. Per germline, CDR1 LGHDT and CDR2 YNNKEL (reference sequence). The CDR3 has 16 residues. DNA of the CDR3: TGTGCCAGCAGCCAAGGTTACCGGAGTGGGGGCTACGAGCAGTACGTC. Translated: CASSQGYRSGGYEQYV.

The V and J genes are TRBV7-8 and TRBJ2-5; D is uncertain. CDR1 and CDR2 (germline): SGHVS, FQNEAQ. V shed 3 bases and J shed 5 bases, with 10 bases lying between them. This CDR3 has 13 amino acids. CDR3 DNA sequence: TGTGCCAGCAGCTTCCAAGCCTGGGAGACCCAGTACTTC. Translated, it gives CASSFQAWETQYF.

This clonotype came up many times. The rearrangement links TRBV7-9 to TRBJ2-7; no definite D call. Germline V gives CDR1 SEHNR, CDR2 FQNEAQ (reference sequence). The length of the CDR3 is 13 residues. V gave up 5 bases and J gave up 1 base, with 9 bases separating them. The CDR3 loop reads CASSPTDSYEQYV. The CDR3 coding sequence is TGTGCCAGCAGCCCGACTGATTCCTACGAGCAGTACGTC.

V and J are TRBV27 and TRBJ2-2; a weak D match, TRBD2 (6 bases). Per the germline V gene, CDR1 is MNHEY and CDR2 is SMNVEV (reference sequence). V was cut by 5 bases and J by 13 bases, with 26 bases left in between. This CDR3 is built from 16 residues. CDR3 DNA sequence: TGTGCCAGCAGTATTTCCGGGACTCCTAATGTTGGTGCGCTGTTTTTT. This gives the protein CASSISGTPNVGALFF.

Only a few counts were recorded for this clonotype. V gene TRBV5-1 combines with J gene TRBJ2-1; the match to TRBD2 covers 8 bases. The CDR3 is 17 amino acids. V trimming: 4 bases; J trimming: 8 bases; junction bases outside the gene matches: 17. Germline V gives CDR1 SGHRS, CDR2 YFSETQ. Here the CDR3 reads CASSLYSGTLPVYEQFF. The DNA for the CDR3 is TGCGCCAGCAGCCTATATAGCGGGACCCTGCCCGTCTATGAGCAGTTCTTC.

The CDR3 sequence is CASSQEPGQGGKLFF. CDR3 coding DNA: TGCGCCAGCAGCCAAGAACCGGGACAGGGTGGAAAACTGTTTTTT. The chain employs TRBV4-3 and TRBJ1-4; 9 bases map to TRBD1. In germline, CDR1 is LGHNA, CDR2 YSLEER. The CDR3 runs to 15 residues. V was pared by 0 bases and J by 10 bases, with 6 bases of the junction left unmatched.

V usage is TRBV18 and J usage is TRBJ2-3; no clear D. CDR3 length: 13 residues. The V and J ends lost 6 bases and 6 bases respectively, with 13 bases between them. Germline V gene data show CDR1 as KGHSH and CDR2 as LQKENI. The CDR3 sequence: CASSSPDVDTQYF. The CDR3 region has the DNA TGTGCCAGCTCGAGTCCCGATGTGGATACGCAGTATTTT.

This clonotype was counted at least ten times. This chain links TRBV29-1 with TRBJ2-1; the D gene is possibly TRBD2 (6 bases). Germline V lookup: CDR1 SQVTM, CDR2 ANQGSEA. V lost 6 bases to trimming and J lost 6 bases, with 12 bases between them. This CDR3 is built from 12 residues. In DNA, the CDR3 is TGCAGCGTCTTTGGAGGGGCCAATGAGCAGTTCTTC. Its translation is CSVFGGANEQFF.

This clonotype was picked up a small number of times. The CDR3 DNA reads TGTGCCAGCAGCTTACTCTCAGGTACAGGGTACAATGAGCAGTTCTTC. Encoded protein: CASSLLSGTGYNEQFF. The V and J genes are TRBV7-9 and TRBJ2-1; perhaps TRBD1 as D (6 bases). Trimming took 2 bases from V and 4 from J, leaving 15 bases between them. CDR3 length: 16 amino acids. Germline-derived CDR1 and CDR2 are SEHNR and FQNEAQ (reference sequence).

This clonotype appeared a few times. The chain combines TRBV3-1 with TRBJ2-7; 9 bases fit TRBD2. Trimming took 4 bases from V and 5 from J; bases not matched to a gene: 6. Per the germline V gene, CDR1 is LGHDT and CDR2 is YNNKEL (reference sequence). The length of the CDR3 is 14 residues. In nucleotides, the CDR3 is TGTGCCAGCAGCCTGGGACTAGCTGTGGACGAGCAGTACTTC. It is translated as CASSLGLAVDEQYF.

The chain combines TRBV18 with TRBJ2-5; unclear D gene. V was pared by 2 bases and J by 2 bases, with 9 bases between. The CDR3 sequence is 14 residues long. Germline CDR1 reads KGHSH; CDR2 reads LQKENI. The CDR3 is CASSPLSAQETQYF. CDR3 nucleotides: TGTGCCAGCTCACCATTGTCGGCACAAGAGACCCAGTACTTC. Based on the CDR3 plus reference TRBV18 and TRBJ2-5, the full variable domain is NAGVMQNPRHLVRRRGQEARLRCSPMKGHSHVYWYRQLPEEGLKFMVYLQKENIIDESGMPKERFSAEFPKEGPSILRIQQVVRGDSAAYFCASSPLSAQETQYFGPGTRLLVL.

In its sample, this clonotype was seen a few times. The rearrangement links TRBV7-9 to TRBJ2-1, with a possible D match to TRBD2 (6 bases). The CDR3 has 15 amino acids. Germline CDR1 SEHNR, CDR2 FQNEAQ (reference sequence). V lost 10 bases, J lost 0 bases, and 16 bases lay in between. This chain's CDR3 is CAIQKPGSSYNEQFF. Written as DNA, the CDR3 is TGTGCCATACAGAAACCCGGGAGCTCCTACAATGAGCAGTTCTTC.

At least ten counts were recorded for this clonotype. This sequence joins TRBV28 and TRBJ2-2, with D perhaps TRBD1 (8 bases). Germline V lookup: CDR1 MDHEN, CDR2 SYDVKM. The CDR3 runs to 16 residues. V was trimmed by 6 bases and J by 5 bases, leaving 19 bases between them. CDR3 nucleotides: TGTGCCAGCAGCCCAGCGGGACAGGACTCAACCGGGGAGCTGTTTTTT. Translation: CASSPAGQDSTGELFF.

This clonotype was seen a few times. This chain connects TRBV19 to TRBJ1-5; no definite D call. This CDR3 comprises 13 residues. Trimming stripped 7 bases from V and 6 bases from J, with 13 bases between. Germline V gives CDR1 LNHDA, CDR2 SQIVND (reference sequence). The CDR3 DNA follows: TGTGCCAGTAATCCGGGTGACGGTCAGCCCCAGCATTTT. Translated: CASNPGDGQPQHF.

This clonotype was counted ten times or more. The J gene is TRBJ2-1, the V gene TRBV6-2 or TRBV6-3, with TRBD1 matching over 8 bases. The germline V gene encodes CDR1 MNHEY and CDR2 SVGEGT. CDR3 size: 15 residues. V trimming: 6 bases; J trimming: 3 bases; junction bases outside the gene matches: 7. The DNA of the CDR3 is TGTGCCAGCAGACTCACAGGGGGAGGCTACAATGAGCAGTTCTTC. Its translation is CASRLTGGGYNEQFF.

The V and J genes are TRBV11-2 and TRBJ2-5; TRBD2 matches 7 bases. The CDR3 runs to 17 residues. Per germline, CDR1 SGHAT and CDR2 FQNNGV. V lost 0 bases to trimming and J lost 4 bases; unmatched junction nucleotides: 11. DNA of the CDR3: TGTGCCAGCAGCTTAGATGCGAGAGGGAGGGCCGGAGAGACCCAGTACTTC. Translation: CASSLDARGRAGETQYF.

The sample holds many counts of this clonotype. The chain carries TRBV3-1 and TRBJ2-7; TRBD2 is a possible D gene (6 bases). The CDR3 consists of 12 residues. Germline V lookup: CDR1 LGHDT, CDR2 YNNKEL (reference sequence). Deletions cut 3 bases from V and 10 bases from J, with 13 bases between. As DNA, the CDR3 is TGTGCCAGCAGCCAGGATTCGGGAGTTCAGTACTTC. It translates to CASSQDSGVQYF.

The chain employs TRBV24-1 and TRBJ1-1, with 12 bases aligning to TRBD1. Germline V gives CDR1 KGHDR, CDR2 SFDVKD. The CDR3 consists of 13 residues. Trimming at V came to 4 bases and at J to 11 bases, leaving 4 bases not matched to a gene. The CDR3 spells CATSDWDRGQAFF. CDR3 bases: TGTGCCACCAGTGACTGGGACAGGGGGCAGGCTTTCTTT.

This clonotype was seen at least ten times. This chain connects TRBV4-3 to TRBJ1-4, with 12 positions matching TRBD1. This CDR3 spans 16 amino acids. Germline CDR1 reads LGHNA; CDR2 reads YSLEER. V was pared by 4 bases and J by 8 bases, with 8 bases of the junction left unmatched. DNA for the CDR3: TGCGCCAGCAGCCCTTCTGGGGGGACAGGGGGCGAAAAACTGTTTTTT. It is translated as CASSPSGGTGGEKLFF.

This clonotype showed up just a few times. The chain employs TRBV28 and TRBJ2-7; D not certain. Germline V lookup: CDR1 MDHEN, CDR2 SYDVKM. V dropped 0 bases and J dropped 2 bases, with 11 bases sitting between them. The length of the CDR3 is 15 residues. CDR3 sequence (DNA): TGTGCCAGCAGTTTATGGTTGGGCGGTGCCTACGAGCAGTACTTC. Amino acids: CASSLWLGGAYEQYF.

This chain links TRBV10-3 with TRBJ2-7; D possibly uses TRBD1 or TRBD2 (5 bases each). V was clipped by 2 bases and J by 6 bases, with 14 bases between them. CDR1 is ENHRY, CDR2 SYGVKD, per germline. The CDR3 spans 14 residues. The CDR3, as DNA: TGTGCCATCAGTGAGGTTACCGGGGCCGCCGAGCAGTACTTC. This encodes CAISEVTGAAEQYF.